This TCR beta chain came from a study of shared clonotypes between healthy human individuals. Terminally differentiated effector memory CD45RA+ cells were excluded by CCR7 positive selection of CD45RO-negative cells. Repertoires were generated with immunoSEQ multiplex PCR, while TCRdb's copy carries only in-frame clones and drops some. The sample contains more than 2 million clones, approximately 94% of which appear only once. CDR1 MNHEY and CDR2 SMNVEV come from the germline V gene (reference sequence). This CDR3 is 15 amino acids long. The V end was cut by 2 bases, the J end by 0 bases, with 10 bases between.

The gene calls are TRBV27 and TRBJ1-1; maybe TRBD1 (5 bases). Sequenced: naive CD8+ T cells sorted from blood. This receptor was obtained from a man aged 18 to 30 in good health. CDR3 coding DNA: TGTGCCAGCAGTTTACAGGGTTCCCTGAACACTGAAGCTTTCTTT. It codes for CASSLQGSLNTEAFF.